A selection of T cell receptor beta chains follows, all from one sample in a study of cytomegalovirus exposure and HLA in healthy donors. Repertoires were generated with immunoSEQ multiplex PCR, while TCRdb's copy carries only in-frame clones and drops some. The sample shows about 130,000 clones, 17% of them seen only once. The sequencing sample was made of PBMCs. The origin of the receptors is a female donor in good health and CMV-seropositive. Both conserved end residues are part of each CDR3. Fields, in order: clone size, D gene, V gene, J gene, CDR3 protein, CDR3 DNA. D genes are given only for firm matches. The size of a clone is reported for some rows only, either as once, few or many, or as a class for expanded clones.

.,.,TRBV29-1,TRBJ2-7,CSVEGHRSYEQYF,TGCAGCGTCGAGGGACACCGTTCCTACGAGCAGTACTTC
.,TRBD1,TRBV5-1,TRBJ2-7,CASNPGQGREQYF,TGCGCCAGCAATCCGGGACAGGGTCGCGAGCAGTACTTC
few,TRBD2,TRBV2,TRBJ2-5,CASRATGTSGGATKTQYF,TGTGCCAGCAGGGCTACCGGGACTAGCGGGGGGGCCACGAAGACCCAGTACTTC
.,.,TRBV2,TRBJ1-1,CASSEWGGPTEAFF,TGTGCCAGCAGTGAATGGGGGGGGCCCACTGAAGCTTTCTTT
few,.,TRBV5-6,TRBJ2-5,CASSWGLSQETQYF,TGTGCCAGCAGCTGGGGGCTCTCCCAAGAGACCCAGTACTTC
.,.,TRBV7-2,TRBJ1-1,CASSLERTGGFF,TGTGCCAGCAGCTTAGAACGCACTGGGGGCTTCTTT
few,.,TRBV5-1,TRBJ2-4,CASSWGVRRTDIQYF,TGCGCCAGCAGCTGGGGGGTGAGACGAACGGACATTCAGTACTTC
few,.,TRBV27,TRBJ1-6,CASSNRGDPDNSPLHF,TGTGCCAGCAGCAACCGCGGGGACCCGGATAATTCACCCCTCCACTTT
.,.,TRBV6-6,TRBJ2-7,CASSRPGREQYF,TGTGCCAGCAGTCGCCCCGGTCGCGAGCAGTACTTC
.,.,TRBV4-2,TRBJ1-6,CASSLVGGLMNSPLHF,TGTGCCAGCAGCCTCGTTGGGGGACTAATGAATTCACCCCTCCACTTT
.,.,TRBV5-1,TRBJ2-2,CASSLRTTTGELFF,TGCGCCAGCAGCTTGAGGACTACGACCGGGGAGCTGTTTTTT
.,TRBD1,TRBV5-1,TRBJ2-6,CASSLGAGGVSGANVLTF,TGCGCCAGCAGCTTAGGGGCAGGGGGTGTCTCTGGGGCCAACGTCCTGACTTTC
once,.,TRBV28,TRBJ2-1,CASSWDSHTYNEQFF,TGTGCCAGCAGTTGGGACTCGCACACCTACAATGAGCAGTTCTTC
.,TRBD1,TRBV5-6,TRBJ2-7,CASIAIRDSYYEQYF,TGTGCCAGCATTGCGATCCGGGACAGCTACTACGAGCAGTACTTC
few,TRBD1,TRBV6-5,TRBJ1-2,CASSSDRGWDYGYTF,TGTGCCAGCAGTTCGGACAGGGGGTGGGACTATGGCTACACCTTC
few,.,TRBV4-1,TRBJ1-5,CASSQDRREDWPQHF,TGCGCCAGCAGCCAAGATCGCCGGGAGGATTGGCCCCAGCATTTT
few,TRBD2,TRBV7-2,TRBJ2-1,CASSHGSGRPPGRNEQFF,TGTGCCAGCAGTCATGGCAGCGGGAGGCCGCCGGGCCGGAATGAGCAGTTCTTC
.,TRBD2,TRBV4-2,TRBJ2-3,CASSQDPPQRGVTDTQYF,TGTGCCAGCAGCCAAGATCCCCCCCAGCGGGGGGTCACAGATACGCAGTATTTT
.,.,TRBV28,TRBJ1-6,CASSQLQGITYNSPLHF,TGTGCCAGCAGTCAACTACAGGGTATAACCTATAATTCACCCCTCCACTTT
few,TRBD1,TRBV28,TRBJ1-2,CASRRQGFGYTF,TGTGCCAGCAGAAGACAGGGATTTGGCTACACCTTC
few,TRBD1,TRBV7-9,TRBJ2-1,CASSPPGQGTYNEQFF,TGTGCCAGCAGCCCTCCGGGACAGGGCACCTACAATGAGCAGTTCTTC
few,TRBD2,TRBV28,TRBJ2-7,CASKLAGTSYEQYF,TGTGCCAGCAAGTTAGCGGGGACCTCCTACGAGCAGTACTTC
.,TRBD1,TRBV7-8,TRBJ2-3,CASSLANRGQTDTQYF,TGTGCCAGCAGCTTAGCGAACAGGGGGCAAACAGATACGCAGTATTTT